Described below is a single TCR beta chain sequence and its context. Antigen: not known. Data came from immunoSEQ multiplex PCR; TCRdb stores just in-frame clones and leaves some out. The sample gives about 100,000 clones, about nine tenths of which show up once; 0.14% to 0.15% is in the top ten. The data are from a study of siplizumab effects on memory and regulatory T cells. General study results and limits: Suppressive capability of dividing Tregs from siplizumab cultures went unverified. Among alloreactive clones, only a minor fraction mapped to unstimulated subsets.

CDR3 length equals 13 residues. CDR1 and CDR2 from the germline V gene are SQVTM and ANQGSEA. Deletions cut 7 bases from V and 1 base from J, with 11 bases between. V is TRBV29-1 and J is TRBJ2-1; weak D call: TRBD1 (6 bases). Sequences were obtained from CD4+ T cells sorted from blood. The TCR originated in a human donor in good health. CDR3 nucleotides: TGCAGCGCTCAAACAGGGTCCTACAATGAGCAGTTCTTC. This encodes CSAQTGSYNEQFF.